This T cell receptor beta chain was identified during a study of T cells expressing NK-cell markers. Study summary: Just one sequenced donor of eight was HCMV-seronegative, while seven were seropositive.

The CDR3 runs to 13 residues. TCRdb reworked the 5' RACE reads into one entry per CDR3 protein, no DNA. The listing records about 170,000 distinct CDR3 sequences. The sequence was collected from a man aged 18-75 years in good health. Material for sequencing was blood T cells: a sorted CD56 or NKG2C T cell subset, CD4+ or CD8+ T cells, or bulk PBMC T cells (not recorded which). The chain links TRBV12-3 or TRBV12-4 to TRBJ1-2; the TCRdb D gene call, TRBD1, has no DNA to confirm it. CDR3 region: CASSLTGSYGYTF.